This T cell receptor (beta chain) was recovered during a study of T cell responses to AZD1222 COVID-19 vaccine. General observations from the study: White British ancestry dominated among donors, who included more females, and clonal diversity was possibly underestimated.

Germline lookup yields CDR1 LGHDT and CDR2 YNNKEL (reference sequence). Trimming cost V 1 base and J 5 bases; bases outside gene matches: 4. The CDR3 loop spans 14 amino acids. With respect to this clone: Its matching antigen is unknown.

Using immunoSEQ multiplex PCR, the repertoire was profiled, and TCRdb retains in-frame clones only, with some absent. This table holds under 150,000 clones, roughly 92% found once. The clonotype was recovered from an adult who received the AZD1222 COVID-19 vaccine. This sample comprised peripheral blood, obtained 28 days after the second AZD1222 dose. This chain joins TRBV3-1 (or the pseudogene TRBV3-2) and TRBJ1-2; 7 nucleotides agree with TRBD1. The CDR3 nucleotides read TGTGCCAGCAGCCAAGGACAGGGATTATATGGCTACACCTTC. Protein sequence: CASSQGQGLYGYTF.